This TCR beta chain came from a study of blood T cell repertoires in COVID-19. Study-level background: The United States, Italy and Spain provided the acute and convalescent COVID-19 samples. The analysed material was cDNA or gDNA that came from T cells, B-cell-depleted T cells, or PBMCs.

Per the original data handling: It was from reference gene primer amplification that nucleated cell counts were estimated. Sequencing used immunoSEQ multiplex PCR; TCRdb keeps in-frame clones, though not all of them. Clone size and the V and J calls come from that table; the DNA yielded D and trimming. The data show about 87,000 clones, around 87% seen once. This clone was seen only a few times. The ends were cut back, 0 bases at V and 5 bases at J, with 4 bases in the middle. Germline loops: CDR1 DFQATT, CDR2 SNEGSKA (reference sequence). The CDR3 has 11 amino acids. The chain combines TRBV20-1 with TRBJ2-5; D remains ambiguous. The TCR sequence derives from a man aged 35-49 years with acute or convalescent COVID-19. The specimen sequenced was peripheral blood. The CDR3 nucleotides read TGCAGTGCTAGAGATATGGAGACCCAGTACTTC. Amino acids: CSARDMETQYF.